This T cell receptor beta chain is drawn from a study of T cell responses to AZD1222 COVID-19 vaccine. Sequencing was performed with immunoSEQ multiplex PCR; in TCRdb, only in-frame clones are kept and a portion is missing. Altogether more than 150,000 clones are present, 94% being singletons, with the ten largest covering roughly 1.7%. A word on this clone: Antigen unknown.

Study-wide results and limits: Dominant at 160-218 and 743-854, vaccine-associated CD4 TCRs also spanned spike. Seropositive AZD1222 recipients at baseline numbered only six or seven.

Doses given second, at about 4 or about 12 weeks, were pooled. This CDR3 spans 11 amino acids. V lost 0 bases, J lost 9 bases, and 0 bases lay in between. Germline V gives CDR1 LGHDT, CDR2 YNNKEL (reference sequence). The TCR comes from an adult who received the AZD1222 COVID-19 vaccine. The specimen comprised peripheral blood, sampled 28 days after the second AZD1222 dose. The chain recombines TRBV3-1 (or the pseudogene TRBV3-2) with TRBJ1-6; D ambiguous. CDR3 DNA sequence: TGTGCCAGCAGCCAAGATTCACCCCTCCACTTT. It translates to CASSQDSPLHF.